A single sample is the source of the 20 T cell receptor beta chains below, sequenced in a study of radiation and T cells in renal cell carcinoma. The treatment: 15 Gy SBRT to primary tumor, nephrectomy 4 weeks later. TCRdb's table, derived via immunoSEQ multiplex PCR, lists solely in-frame clones and lacks some. This table has fewer than 20,000 clones, less than 65% appearing once. The material was tumor tissue, obtained from a patient whose treatment included radiotherapy and nephrectomy. The receptor source for this set is a man in his forties or fifties with renal cell carcinoma.

This clone showed up just a few times. CDR3 DNA: TGCGCCAGCAGTTCCCGGGGGGCCATCTTTGAGCAGTACTTC. It translates to CASSSRGAIFEQYF. V and J are TRBV5-1 and TRBJ2-7; D perhaps matches TRBD2 (7 bases). Germline CDR1 and CDR2: SGHRS and YFSETQ. The CDR3 length is 14 residues. Trimming took off 5 bases at V and 7 bases at J, with 19 bases between the two ends.

This chain joins TRBV7-9 and TRBJ1-1; maybe TRBD1 (6 bases). The CDR3 has 14 amino acids. Trimming took off 5 bases at V and 4 bases at J, with 14 bases between the two ends. The germline V gene encodes CDR1 SEHNR and CDR2 FQNEAQ (reference sequence). The DNA of the CDR3 is TGTGCCAGCAGCGCAACAGGGAGTACCACTGAAGCTTTCTTT. Translating it yields CASSATGSTTEAFF. The full variable domain, with the rest looked up from reference TRBV7-9 and TRBJ1-1, is DTGVSQNPRHKITKRGQNVTFRCDPISEHNRLYWYRQTLGQGPEFLTYFQNEAQLEKSRLLSDRFSAERPKGSFSTLEIQRTEQGDSAMYLCASSATGSTTEAFFGQGTRLTVV.

This chain links TRBV5-8 with TRBJ2-4; weak D call: TRBD2 (7 bases). From germline, CDR1 is SGHTS and CDR2 YDEGEE. CDR3 length: 15 amino acids. The V end was cut by 4 bases, the J end by 3 bases, with 14 bases between. The CDR3 reads CASSLQGGGKNIQYF. The CDR3 DNA reads TGTGCCAGCAGCCTACAGGGAGGGGGCAAAAACATTCAGTACTTC.

The chain carries TRBV9 and TRBJ2-3, with D maybe TRBD2 (6 bases). Germline V gene data show CDR1 as SGDLS and CDR2 as YYNGEE. The CDR3 runs 15 residues. Trimming took off 0 bases at V and 6 bases at J, with 14 bases between the two ends. The CDR3 reads CASSVGGISPDTQYF. DNA for the CDR3: TGTGCCAGCAGCGTAGGCGGGATCTCTCCGGATACGCAGTATTTT.

This clone showed up just a few times. The chain joins TRBV2 to TRBJ1-2, with TRBD1 identical over 8 bases. Germline V gene data show CDR1 as SNHLY and CDR2 as FYNNEI. J lost 6 bases, V lost 5 bases, and 2 bases had no gene match. This CDR3 spans 12 amino acids. CDR3 sequence (DNA): TGTGCCAGCAGTATGACAGGGGATGGCTACACCTTC. Protein product: CASSMTGDGYTF.

The chain has TRBV7-9 and TRBJ1-2; 8 bases fit TRBD1. CDR1 SEHNR and CDR2 FQNEAQ come from the germline V gene (reference sequence). Unmatched junction bases numbered 7, after V lost 4 bases and J lost 3 bases. This CDR3 contains 15 residues. In DNA form, the CDR3 reads TGTGCCAGCAGCTCCCCCGGGACAGGATACTATGGCTACACCTTC. Translated, it gives CASSSPGTGYYGYTF.

The V and J genes are TRBV4-1 and TRBJ2-7; 7 positions match TRBD1. The CDR3 is 13 residues long. V was clipped by 5 bases and J by 7 bases; unmatched bases: 8. Germline V lookup: CDR1 MGHRA, CDR2 YSYEKL. CDR3 nucleotides: TGCGCCAGCAGCGTACAGGGGCCTAGGGAGCAGTACTTC. Translating it yields CASSVQGPREQYF.

This rearrangement joins TRBV5-1 to TRBJ2-1, with TRBD1 identical over 7 bases. J was trimmed by 6 bases and V by 0 bases; bases with no gene match: 6. CDR1 and CDR2 (germline): SGHRS, YFSETQ. The CDR3 extends over 15 amino acids. The CDR3: CASSLAATGSNEQFF. CDR3 sequence (DNA): TGCGCCAGCAGCTTGGCCGCGACAGGGTCCAATGAGCAGTTCTTC.

In nucleotides, the CDR3 is TGTGCCAGCTCCCCCAGGGGGGAAGCTGAAGCTTTCTTT. Its protein product is CASSPRGEAEAFF. The V and J genes are TRBV18 and TRBJ1-1; TRBD1 matches at 7 bases. The junction had 7 bases not matched to a gene; V was cut back by 6 bases and J by 6 bases. There are 13 residues in the CDR3. Germline values: CDR1 KGHSH, CDR2 LQKENI.

Only one count was recorded for this clone. The chain is built from TRBV9 and TRBJ2-6; TRBD1 matches 7 bases. This CDR3 has 16 amino acids. Germline assignment: CDR1 SGDLS and CDR2 YYNGEE. V lost 5 bases to trimming and J lost 0 bases; unmatched junction nucleotides: 5. The DNA of the CDR3 is TGTGCCAGCAGTGGACAGGTTTTCTCTGGGGCCAACGTCCTGACTTTC. Its translation is CASSGQVFSGANVLTF.

By share, this clone counts as medium-sized (0.01 to 0.1%). The gene calls are TRBV2 and TRBJ2-2, with a possible D match to TRBD1 (5 bases). This CDR3 is built from 15 residues. V lost 5 bases, J lost 6 bases, and 16 bases lay in between. CDR1 and CDR2 from the germline V gene are SNHLY and FYNNEI. The CDR3 sequence is CASSTEIGVPGELFF. CDR3 DNA sequence: TGTGCCAGCAGTACCGAAATAGGGGTCCCCGGGGAGCTGTTTTTT.

This clone appeared many times. The V call is TRBV5-8, the J call TRBJ2-5; D may be TRBD2 (5 bases). V dropped 5 bases and J dropped 6 bases, with 17 bases sitting between them. The CDR3 length is 14 residues. The V gene's germline CDR1 is SGHTS and CDR2 YDEGEE. This CDR3 is CASSWTRAPKTQYF. The DNA of the CDR3 is TGTGCCAGCAGTTGGACGCGGGCCCCCAAGACCCAGTACTTC.

The chain carries TRBV10-3 and TRBJ2-5; 7 nucleotides match TRBD2. The J segment lost 1 base and the V segment lost 0 bases, leaving 5 bases of the junction unmatched. This CDR3 is built from 16 residues. CDR1 ENHRY and CDR2 SYGVKD come from the germline V gene. The CDR3 sequence is CAISESGSGLQETQYF. DNA for the CDR3: TGTGCCATCAGTGAGTCGGGTAGCGGGCTCCAAGAGACCCAGTACTTC.

The chain is built from TRBV7-2 and TRBJ1-2; D ambiguous. This CDR3 region has 16 residues. Trimming took 5 bases from V and 4 from J, leaving 20 bases between them. Looked up from germline, CDR1 is SGHTA and CDR2 is FQGNSA. The CDR3 DNA follows: TGTGCCAGCAGCGCCCCAGTGGGCCGTAGGACCTATGGCTACACCTTC. Its translation is CASSAPVGRRTYGYTF.

V is TRBV10-2 and J is TRBJ1-2; D ambiguous. Germline V gene sequence: CDR1 WSHSY, CDR2 SAAADI. V was cut by 3 bases and J by 0 bases, with 8 bases left in between. The CDR3 totals 14 residues. The DNA of the CDR3 is TGCGCCAGCAGTGATTCTTTCACTAACTATGGCTACACCTTC. Translated, it gives CASSDSFTNYGYTF.

This sequence joins TRBV6-1 and TRBJ1-6; D is perhaps TRBD1 (5 bases). CDR1 MNHNS and CDR2 SASEGT come from the germline V gene. CDR3 length: 17 amino acids. The germline V and J ends were trimmed by 0 bases and 4 bases, with 13 bases remaining between them. CDR3 sequence (DNA): TGTGCCAGCAGTGAAGCGCTAGGGGTACTTTATAATTCACCCCTCCACTTT. It is translated as CASSEALGVLYNSPLHF.

CDR3 DNA: TGCGCCAGCAGTTCGAGGACGGGGAACACTGAAGCTTTCTTT. This translates into CASSSRTGNTEAFF. V is TRBV5-1 and J is TRBJ1-1; no firm D call. The CDR3 covers 14 residues. Trimming stripped 5 bases from V and 1 base from J, with 12 bases between. Germline V gene sequence: CDR1 SGHRS, CDR2 YFSETQ.

This chain joins TRBV18 and TRBJ1-5; unclear D gene. Trimming removed 3 bases from V and 2 bases from J, with 14 bases in between. Germline V gene lookup returns CDR1 KGHSH and CDR2 LQKENI. CDR3 length: 16 residues. DNA of the CDR3: TGTGCCAGCTCACCGTTTCGGGAGATTGGCAATCAGCCCCAGCATTTT. It yields the protein CASSPFREIGNQPQHF.

V is TRBV7-2 and J is TRBJ1-2; tentative D call: TRBD1 (6 bases). This CDR3 comprises 13 residues. Germline CDR1 and CDR2: SGHTA and FQGNSA. V lost 1 base, J lost 6 bases, and 9 bases lay in between. CDR3 DNA: TGTGCCAGCAGCTTAGGGGGGCAGAATGGCTACACCTTC. The encoded protein is CASSLGGQNGYTF.

V gene TRBV30 combines with J gene TRBJ1-5; TRBD1 agrees at 8 bases. The CDR3 loop spans 19 amino acids. Trimming took 0 bases from V and 0 from J; bases not matched to a gene: 13. Germline V gene lookup returns CDR1 GTSNPN and CDR2 SVGIG (reference sequence). CDR3: CAWSVQGGHLSYSNQPQHF. CDR3 in DNA: TGTGCCTGGAGTGTACAGGGGGGGCATCTATCATATAGCAATCAGCCCCAGCATTTT.